This entry lists 22 T cell receptor beta chains sequenced from one sample in a study of Graves' ophthalmopathy and Graves' hyperthyroidism. TCR beta CDR3 regions were amplified from RNA transcripts. Second-round multiplex PCR came after first-round RT-PCR with HTBI primers. A single record per CDR3 protein comes from TCRdb applying MiXCR to the multiplex PCR reads. The sample includes hundreds of thousands of distinct CDR3 sequences, approximately 21% seen only once; the top ten take more than 5.5%. Sequencing was done on a sample of peripheral blood. Source of these receptors: a woman younger than 30 with stable Graves' hyperthyroidism. Some clones in this sample may be carry-over from other donors' samples.

This clonotype appeared a few times. This rearrangement joins TRBV20-1 to TRBJ2-7; no clear D gene. Per the germline V gene, CDR1 is DFQATT and CDR2 is SNEGSKA (reference sequence). Trimming removed 6 bases at V and 0 bases at J, with 12 bases between. The CDR3 sequence is 13 residues long. CDR3 protein: CSATRPTSYEQYF. In DNA, the CDR3 is TGCAGTGCCACAAGACCCACCTCCTACGAGCAGTACTTC.

This clonotype was seen at least ten times. DNA for the CDR3: TGTGCCAGCAGCCCCGGACAGGGGGCGGGCGAGCAGTACTTC. It specifies CASSPGQGAGEQYF. The genes are TRBV11-2 and TRBJ2-7; TRBD1 aligns across 11 bases. The J segment lost 6 bases and the V segment lost 5 bases, leaving 6 bases of the junction unmatched. Per the germline V gene, CDR1 is SGHAT and CDR2 is FQNNGV. The CDR3 has 14 residues.

This clonotype was counted only a few times. V usage is TRBV6-2 or TRBV6-3 and J usage is TRBJ2-5; D not resolved. V was pared by 4 bases and J by 5 bases, with 14 bases between. Per the germline V gene, CDR1 is MNHEY and CDR2 is SVGEGT. This CDR3 region has 14 residues. CDR3 region: CASSFLESTETQYF. The CDR3 nucleotides read TGTGCCAGCAGTTTCCTTGAGTCCACGGAGACCCAGTACTTC.

This clonotype has only a few counts. CDR3 amino acids: CATSETGHKETQYF. DNA of the CDR3: TGTGCCACCAGTGAAACGGGCCACAAGGAGACCCAGTACTTC. The rearrangement uses TRBV24-1 and TRBJ2-5; D unresolved. V lost 4 bases and J 5 bases, leaving 13 bases between the germline ends. This CDR3 comprises 14 residues. Germline CDR1 and CDR2: KGHDR and SFDVKD.

This clonotype appeared a few times. Since a much larger clone is just one base distant, this may be a read error. The chain links TRBV6-5 to TRBJ1-6; 9 bases map to TRBD1. CDR1 is MNHEY and CDR2 is SVGAGI in the germline V gene. The CDR3 contains 15 residues. The CDR3 DNA is TGTGCCAGCAGTTACGAGGGGACAGGGTATTCACACCTCCACTTT. Its translation is CASSYEGTGYSHLHF.

Comment on this clonotype: At one end the junction does not follow the germline gene, possibly because of a read error. V gene TRBV19 combines with J gene TRBJ2-2; 7 bases match TRBD2. Germline lookup yields CDR1 LNHDA and CDR2 SQIVND (reference sequence). This CDR3 spans 17 amino acids. CDR3 nucleotides: TGTGCCAGTAGGAACGACTTTAGGGGAGGGTACACCGGGGAGCTGTGTTTT. Translation: CASRNDFRGGYTGELCF.

The chain recombines TRBV27 with TRBJ1-2; 7 bases are shared with TRBD1. The germline V gene has CDR1 MNHEY and CDR2 SMNVEV (reference sequence). CDR3 size: 16 residues. J was trimmed by 4 bases and V by 4 bases; bases with no gene match: 12. As DNA, the CDR3 is TGTGCCAGCAGTTCAAGACAGGGCACATACGGCTATGGCTACACCTTC. Protein product: CASSSRQGTYGYGYTF.

This clonotype came up a few times. The V call is TRBV5-1, the J call TRBJ2-5; TRBD1 agrees at 8 bases. Germline CDR1 is SGHRS and CDR2 is YFSETQ. The CDR3 length is 14 residues. J lost 4 bases, V lost 4 bases, and 6 bases had no gene match. The CDR3 coding sequence is TGCGCCAGCAGCGGTAGGACAGGGAGAGAGACCCAGTACTTC. This gives the protein CASSGRTGRETQYF.

As to this clonotype: A read error is possible here, since a much larger clone lies one base away. The chain has TRBV29-1 and TRBJ2-2, with D unresolved. This CDR3 has 12 amino acids. Germline V gene data show CDR1 as SQVTM and CDR2 as ANQGSEA. V was pared by 5 bases and J by 1 base, with 5 bases between. CDR3 sequence: CSVFENTGELFF. The CDR3 DNA reads TGCAGCGTTTTCGAGAACACCGGGGAGCTGTTTTTT.

J is TRBJ1-3 and V is TRBV7-9; no reliable D call. Trimming took 5 bases from V and 0 from J, leaving 11 bases between them. The CDR3 contains 15 residues. Germline V gene data show CDR1 as SEHNR and CDR2 as FQNEAQ (reference sequence). The CDR3 is CASSRTDYSGNTIYF. The CDR3 DNA follows: TGTGCCAGCAGCCGGACCGATTACTCTGGAAACACCATATATTTT.

The gene calls are TRBV27 and TRBJ2-5, with 8 bases aligning to TRBD1. CDR1 is MNHEY and CDR2 is SMNVEV in the germline V gene (reference sequence). This CDR3 region has 13 residues. J gave up 2 bases and V 9 bases, and 5 bases lay outside the gene matches. CDR3 DNA: TGTGCCAGTGCCGGGGACAGGCAAGAGACCCAGTACTTC. This encodes CASAGDRQETQYF.

This clonotype was seen a few times. The gene calls are TRBV20-1 and TRBJ2-7; 9 bases agree with TRBD2. V was pared by 0 bases and J by 7 bases, with 16 bases of the junction left unmatched. The length of the CDR3 is 17 residues. Germline V gene data show CDR1 as DFQATT and CDR2 as SNEGSKA (reference sequence). CDR3 DNA: TGCAGTGCTAGAGATGTGCCGCTAGCGGGAACGTGGGGGGAGCAGTACTTC. Amino acid sequence: CSARDVPLAGTWGEQYF.

The chain joins TRBV27 to TRBJ1-2; tentatively, D is TRBD1 (5 bases). The CDR3 has 13 amino acids. Germline V gene sequence: CDR1 MNHEY, CDR2 SMNVEV (reference sequence). The V and J ends lost 8 bases and 7 bases respectively, with 17 bases between them. This CDR3 reads CASRPTVQGGYTF. The CDR3 coding sequence is TGTGCCAGCCGCCCGACAGTACAAGGTGGCTACACCTTC.

This clonotype occurred a few times. The rearrangement uses TRBV6-5 and TRBJ2-5; a weak D match, TRBD1 (6 bases). The germline CDR1 and CDR2 sequences are MNHEY and SVGAGI. This CDR3 is 15 amino acids long. Trimming pared 6 bases from V and 2 bases from J, leaving 16 bases between. The chain's CDR3 is CASRYREGRQETQYF. Written as DNA, the CDR3 is TGTGCCAGCAGATACAGGGAAGGAAGGCAAGAGACCCAGTACTTC.

This clonotype was seen many times. CDR3 protein: CASSPQTNTEAFF. CDR3 bases: TGTGCCAGCAGCCCGCAGACGAACACTGAAGCTTTCTTT. V usage is TRBV11-2 and J usage is TRBJ1-1; D is unresolved. Deletions cut 5 bases from V and 1 base from J, with 8 bases between. Per germline, CDR1 SGHAT and CDR2 FQNNGV. The CDR3 is made up of 13 amino acids. Variable domain in full (rest from reference TRBV11-2 and TRBJ1-1): EAGVAQSPRYKIIEKRQSVAFWCNPISGHATLYWYQQILGQGPKLLIQFQNNGVVDDSQLPKDRFSAERLKGVDSTLKIQPAKLEDSAVYLCASSPQTNTEAFFGQGTRLTVV.

The chain is built from TRBV27 and TRBJ2-7, with a tentative D call TRBD2 (6 bases). Trimming left V 4 bases short and J 0 bases short, with 16 bases between. Germline V gives CDR1 MNHEY, CDR2 SMNVEV (reference sequence). The CDR3 covers 16 residues. The CDR3: CASSWEGRGNSYEQYF. The CDR3 DNA follows: TGTGCCAGCAGTTGGGAAGGGCGGGGCAACTCCTACGAGCAGTACTTC.

The chain joins TRBV6-2 or TRBV6-3 to TRBJ1-2; TRBD1 matches 7 bases. Trimming cost V 7 bases and J 0 bases; bases outside gene matches: 17. In germline, CDR1 is MNHEY, CDR2 SVGEGT. The CDR3 loop spans 18 amino acids. The chain's CDR3 is CASKNSGGQSSSNYGYTF. CDR3 coding DNA: TGTGCCAGCAAAAACTCGGGGGGACAGAGCTCGTCTAACTATGGCTACACCTTC.

This chain joins TRBV6-4 and TRBJ2-5; D might be TRBD1 (6 bases). The length of the CDR3 is 16 residues. Trimming pared 0 bases from V and 1 base from J, leaving 12 bases between. Germline V gene data show CDR1 as MRHNA and CDR2 as SNTAGT. CDR3 DNA sequence: TGTGCCAGCAGTGACTCGTTGACAGGAGTCCAAGAGACCCAGTACTTC. Translated, it gives CASSDSLTGVQETQYF.

A few counts support this clonotype. The V gene is TRBV19, the J gene TRBJ1-1; 9 nucleotides align to TRBD1. The germline V gene encodes CDR1 LNHDA and CDR2 SQIVND (reference sequence). CDR3 length: 17 residues. Trimming cost V 4 bases and J 4 bases; bases outside gene matches: 13. The CDR3 region is CASSTQYRGRFSTEAFF. The CDR3 DNA is TGTGCCAGTAGTACTCAATACAGGGGGCGATTTAGCACTGAAGCTTTCTTT.

This chain connects TRBV28 to TRBJ2-5, with D perhaps matching TRBD1 or TRBD2 (5 bases each). Germline assignment: CDR1 MDHEN and CDR2 SYDVKM. V lost 6 bases and J lost 0, with 17 bases in between. CDR3 length: 16 amino acids. CDR3 nucleotides: TGTGCCAGCAGCCTCGGGGACCTTCGGTACCAAGAGACCCAGTACTTC. Its protein is CASSLGDLRYQETQYF.

Only a few counts were recorded for this clonotype. CDR3 sequence: CASSRQGHYGYTF. The DNA of the CDR3 is TGTGCCAGCAGCAGACAGGGTCACTATGGCTACACCTTC. This chain joins TRBV6-1 and TRBJ1-2; TRBD1 aligns across 7 bases. Germline CDR1 reads MNHNS; CDR2 reads SASEGT. The CDR3 sequence is 13 residues long. V was pared by 6 bases and J by 3 bases, with 4 bases of the junction left unmatched.

At least ten counts were recorded for this clonotype. V usage is TRBV30 and J usage is TRBJ1-1; 11 positions match TRBD1. Per germline, CDR1 GTSNPN and CDR2 SVGIG (reference sequence). The CDR3 is made up of 17 amino acids. The V gene end was trimmed by 2 bases and the J gene end by 4 bases; junction bases not matched to a gene: 12. The CDR3 loop is CAWSPPGQGVLGTEAFF. CDR3 DNA: TGTGCCTGGAGTCCCCCGGGACAGGGGGTGTTGGGCACTGAAGCTTTCTTT.